A single sample gave rise to the 31 T cell receptor beta chains below, sequenced in a study of human T cells and chemical hapten exposure. Time point defined: patch test 3, about 24 weeks after DPC sensitization. Treatment denoted: therapeutic diphenylcyclopropenone sensitization with weekly scalp DPC. TCRdb ran MiXCR on the RACE reads and lists one entry per CDR3 protein. The repertoire holds about 190,000 distinct CDR3 sequences, with around 25% as singletons. Sample: whole blood, taken in connection with sensitization to the hapten diphenylcyclopropenone (DPC). Receptor source: a woman between 40 and 50 years old with alopecia areata. Some clones in this sample may be carry-over from other donors' samples.

This clonotype was observed a few times. CDR3 amino acids: CAWKTTGVSYEQYF. The DNA for the CDR3 is TGTGCCTGGAAAACGACAGGGGTCTCCTACGAGCAGTACTTC. The chain has TRBV30 and TRBJ2-7; TRBD1 aligns across 8 bases. CDR1 is GTSNPN and CDR2 is SVGIG in the germline V gene (reference sequence). V lost 4 bases, J lost 0 bases, and 5 bases stayed unmatched. The CDR3 loop spans 14 amino acids.

The chain uses TRBV12-3 or TRBV12-4 and TRBJ1-2; D perhaps matches TRBD1 (6 bases). V was clipped by 5 bases and J by 4 bases, with 8 bases between them. The CDR3 extends over 12 amino acids. In DNA, the CDR3 is TGTGCCAGCAGTCCAGGGGTCTATGGCTACACCTTC. Its protein product is CASSPGVYGYTF.

This chain joins TRBV11-1 and TRBJ2-1; TRBD1 might be the D (5 bases). The CDR3 has 12 residues. V was trimmed by 5 bases and J by 15 bases, leaving 17 bases between them. Germline V gene lookup returns CDR1 SGHAT and CDR2 FQDESV (reference sequence). The CDR3 loop reads CASSPNRQLGFF. CDR3 nucleotides: TGTGCCAGCAGCCCAAATAGACAGTTGGGGTTCTTC. The entire variable domain, with the rest obtained from reference TRBV11-1 and TRBJ2-1, is as follows: EAEVAQSPRYKITEKSQAVAFWCDPISGHATLYWYRQILGQGPELLVQFQDESVVDDSQLPKDRFSAERLKGVDSTLKIQPAELGDSAMYLCASSPNRQLGFFGPGTRLTVL.

There are a few counts of this clonotype. This chain uses TRBV29-1 with TRBJ2-7; either TRBD1 or TRBD2 may fit D (5 bases each). The V and J ends lost 5 bases and 1 base respectively, with 12 bases between them. CDR1 is SQVTM, CDR2 ANQGSEA, per germline. The CDR3 has 13 amino acids. CDR3 bases: TGCAGCGTTACCGGGACGGATTCCTACGAGCAGTACTTC. It is translated as CSVTGTDSYEQYF.

The chain is built from TRBV27 and TRBJ1-4; 10 nucleotides match TRBD1. The germline V gene has CDR1 MNHEY and CDR2 SMNVEV (reference sequence). The ends lost 4 bases at V and 7 bases at J; junction bases unmatched: 3. This CDR3 region has 14 residues. For the CDR3, the DNA is TGTGCCAGCAGTTGGGGACAGGGGTCTGAAAAACTGTTTTTT. Protein: CASSWGQGSEKLFF.

This clonotype was seen only a few times. The rearrangement joins TRBV18 to TRBJ1-1, with D possibly being TRBD1 (6 bases). Germline V gene sequence: CDR1 KGHSH, CDR2 LQKENI. This CDR3 region has 15 residues. With 3 bases removed from V and 1 base from J, the gap between germline ends came to 12 bases. CDR3 DNA sequence: TGTGCCAGCTCACCCCCAACAGGGCAGAACACTGAAGCTTTCTTT. It encodes CASSPPTGQNTEAFF.

Ten or more counts support this clonotype. This CDR3 reads CSVNTDFTYEQYF. The CDR3 DNA follows: TGCAGTGTGAACACGGATTTCACCTACGAGCAGTACTTC. This chain uses TRBV20-1 with TRBJ2-7, with D unclear. The CDR3 length is 13 residues. From germline, CDR1 is DFQATT and CDR2 SNEGSKA (reference sequence). Trimming removed 7 bases at V and 2 bases at J, with 15 bases between.

This chain joins TRBV7-2 and TRBJ2-3; TRBD2 agrees at 14 bases. V lost 5 bases, J lost 5 bases, and 3 bases stayed unmatched. Germline V gives CDR1 SGHTA, CDR2 FQGNSA. CDR3 length: 15 amino acids. CDR3 nucleotides: TGTGCCAGCAGCGAGGGGACTAGCGGGAGAGATACGCAGTATTTT. It is translated as CASSEGTSGRDTQYF.

The chain carries TRBV20-1 and TRBJ2-1; D not resolved. The germline V and J ends were trimmed by 4 bases and 1 base, with 11 bases remaining between them. The V gene's germline CDR1 is DFQATT and CDR2 SNEGSKA (reference sequence). The CDR3 length is 14 residues. The CDR3 DNA is TGCAGTGCTAATCCGGAGCGATCCTACAATGAGCAGTTCTTC. Protein sequence: CSANPERSYNEQFF.

V usage is TRBV6-5 and J usage is TRBJ1-2; 10 bases are a match to TRBD1. CDR1 is MNHEY and CDR2 is SVGAGI in the germline V gene. Losses at the gene ends were 1 base for V and 8 bases for J; bases not matched to a gene: 4. The CDR3 is 14 residues long. CDR3 coding DNA: TGTGCCAGCAGTTACTTGACAGGGGGCAGGGGCTACACCTTC. This translates into CASSYLTGGRGYTF.

The chain combines TRBV7-8 with TRBJ1-6; D is possibly TRBD1 (5 bases). V lost 1 base and J 0 bases, leaving 7 bases between the germline ends. The CDR3 length is 16 residues. Germline V lookup: CDR1 SGHVS, CDR2 FQNEAQ. CDR3: CASSLEGSSYNSPLHF. In DNA, the CDR3 is TGTGCCAGCAGCTTAGAGGGGAGCTCCTATAATTCACCCCTCCACTTT.

The table lists this clonotype with a few counts. The V and J genes are TRBV7-9 and TRBJ2-3; 7 bases map to TRBD2. J was trimmed by 0 bases and V by 4 bases; bases with no gene match: 7. The CDR3 consists of 16 residues. Germline CDR1 and CDR2: SEHNR and FQNEAQ (reference sequence). The CDR3 DNA follows: TGTGCCAGCAGCTCCCGGGGAGGGACGAGCACAGATACGCAGTATTTT. Translating it yields CASSSRGGTSTDTQYF.

The rearrangement links TRBV20-1 to TRBJ2-3, with a tentative D call TRBD2 (5 bases). V lost 5 bases to trimming and J lost 3 bases, with 21 bases between them. Germline V lookup: CDR1 DFQATT, CDR2 SNEGSKA (reference sequence). The CDR3 is made up of 16 amino acids. CDR3 in amino acids: CSAANLVPRGTDTQYF. For the CDR3, the DNA is TGCAGTGCTGCGAACCTGGTTCCACGGGGAACAGATACGCAGTATTTT.

CDR3 sequence reads: CASSLEPPHNEQFF. The CDR3 DNA is TGCGCCAGCAGCTTGGAACCCCCCCACAATGAGCAGTTCTTC. The V call is TRBV5-1, the J call TRBJ2-1; D call uncertain. The germline V gene has CDR1 SGHRS and CDR2 YFSETQ. The CDR3 sequence is 14 residues long. V lost 0 bases, J lost 5 bases, and 9 bases lay in between.

This chain joins TRBV28 and TRBJ1-5; 8 positions agree with TRBD1. The V gene's germline CDR1 is MDHEN and CDR2 SYDVKM. The CDR3 spans 15 residues. With V trimmed by 8 bases and J by 4 bases, 10 bases remained unmatched. The CDR3 loop is CASGGQAIGNQPQHF. The CDR3 nucleotides read TGTGCCAGCGGGGGACAGGCGATCGGAAATCAGCCCCAGCATTTT.

This clonotype was seen a handful of times. The gene calls are TRBV20-1 and TRBJ2-1; D remains unclear. Trimming took 5 bases from V and 7 from J, leaving 12 bases between them. The CDR3 has 12 amino acids. Per the germline V gene, CDR1 is DFQATT and CDR2 is SNEGSKA (reference sequence). For the CDR3, the DNA is TGCAGTGCTGGGCGGAGTGTGAATGAGCAGTTCTTC. Translating it yields CSAGRSVNEQFF.

The chain has TRBV20-1 and TRBJ2-7, with a tentative D call TRBD1 (6 bases). Trimming removed 6 bases at V and 1 base at J, with 25 bases between. The CDR3 is made up of 17 amino acids. In germline, CDR1 is DFQATT, CDR2 SNEGSKA (reference sequence). CDR3: CSARTFRQVRPSYEQYF. As DNA, the CDR3 is TGCAGTGCCCGAACTTTTAGACAGGTCCGGCCATCCTACGAGCAGTACTTC.

This chain uses TRBV25-1 with TRBJ2-6; 8 bases align to TRBD2. Looked up from germline, CDR1 is MGHDK and CDR2 is SYGVNS. The CDR3 runs to 18 residues. V lost 3 bases and J lost 1; bases outside the gene matches: 8. The chain's CDR3 is CASSEAGGRFSGANVLTF. The CDR3 DNA reads TGTGCCAGCAGTGAGGCGGGGGGACGCTTTTCTGGGGCCAACGTCCTGACTTTC. The variable domain in full, with the rest retrieved from reference TRBV25-1 and TRBJ2-6, is EADIYQTPRYLVIGTGKKITLECSQTMGHDKMYWYQQDPGMELHLIHYSYGVNSTEKGDLSSESTVSRIRTEHFPLTLESARPSHTSQYLCASSEAGGRFSGANVLTFGAGSRLTVL.

This clonotype was seen only a few times. This chain links TRBV7-2 with TRBJ1-1; the match to TRBD1 covers 7 bases. Germline V lookup: CDR1 SGHTA, CDR2 FQGNSA. V lost 0 bases, J lost 3 bases, and 4 bases stayed unmatched. The CDR3 covers 15 residues. DNA for the CDR3: TGTGCCAGCAGCTTAGCGGGGGGACAGTACACTGAAGCTTTCTTT. The encoded protein is CASSLAGGQYTEAFF.

The chain links TRBV29-1 to TRBJ2-5; unclear D gene. Germline lookup yields CDR1 SQVTM and CDR2 ANQGSEA. The CDR3 consists of 10 residues. Trimming removed 2 bases from V and 4 bases from J, with 2 bases in between. In DNA form, the CDR3 reads TGCAGCGTTGAACGAGAGACCCAGTACTTC. Translated, it gives CSVERETQYF. Looking up the rest from reference TRBV29-1 and TRBJ2-5 gives the full variable domain: SAVISQKPSRDICQRGTSLTIQCQVDSQVTMMFWYRQQPGQSLTLIATANQGSEATYESGFVIDKFPISRPNLTFSTLTVSNMSPEDSSIYLCSVERETQYFGPGTRLLVL.

Only one count was recorded for this clonotype. V usage is TRBV20-1 and J usage is TRBJ2-3; either TRBD1 or TRBD2 may supply D (6 bases each). Germline V gene sequence: CDR1 DFQATT, CDR2 SNEGSKA (reference sequence). V lost 6 bases, J lost 0 bases, and 13 bases lay in between. This CDR3 has 14 residues. CDR3 sequence (DNA): TGCAGTGCCCTTAGGGGGGCTAGCACAGATACGCAGTATTTT. It encodes CSALRGASTDTQYF.

The table lists this clonotype with a few counts. The V and J genes are TRBV28 and TRBJ2-1, with D possibly matching TRBD1 (5 bases). The CDR3 covers 11 residues. Germline loops: CDR1 MDHEN, CDR2 SYDVKM. Trimming pared 7 bases from V and 12 bases from J, leaving 13 bases between. DNA of the CDR3: TGTGCCAGCAACCTAAACGACAGGCAGTTCTTC. It codes for CASNLNDRQFF.

This clonotype was seen only a few times. V is TRBV7-2 and J is TRBJ2-1; unclear D gene. The CDR3 totals 16 residues. V was shortened by 6 bases and J by 0 bases, with 15 bases between the two germline ends. Germline V gene data show CDR1 as SGHTA and CDR2 as FQGNSA. For the CDR3, the DNA is TGTGCCAGCAGTTTTCAAGCCCGAAGCTCCTACAATGAGCAGTTCTTC. It specifies CASSFQARSSYNEQFF.

J is TRBJ2-2 and V is TRBV18; unclear D gene. The germline CDR1 and CDR2 sequences are KGHSH and LQKENI. Trimming took 3 bases from V and 3 from J, leaving 8 bases between them. The CDR3 is 14 residues long. The CDR3 DNA reads as TGTGCCAGCTCACCCCAAGACTACACCGGGGAGCTGTTTTTT. The encoded protein is CASSPQDYTGELFF.

This clonotype showed up many times. The chain recombines TRBV28 with TRBJ2-1, with a tentative D call TRBD2 (5 bases). The CDR3 length is 15 residues. Trimming shortened V by 10 bases and J by 3 bases, and 19 bases separated the two germline ends. Per germline, CDR1 MDHEN and CDR2 SYDVKM. The CDR3 protein is CAITRSLGNYNEQFF. The CDR3 bases are TGTGCCATTACAAGGTCACTAGGGAACTACAATGAGCAGTTCTTC.

The chain is built from TRBV5-1 and TRBJ2-5; D call uncertain. The CDR3 extends over 13 amino acids. The V gene lost 3 bases and the J gene lost 1 base, with 7 bases spanning the gap. The V gene's germline CDR1 is SGHRS and CDR2 YFSETQ. Here the CDR3 DNA reads TGCGCCAGCAGCTCCCAACTCCAAGAGACCCAGTACTTC. Encoded protein: CASSSQLQETQYF.

This clonotype has a handful of counts. The V gene is TRBV29-1, the J gene TRBJ1-1; perhaps TRBD1 as D (6 bases). Germline V gives CDR1 SQVTM, CDR2 ANQGSEA. This CDR3 is built from 13 residues. V lost 2 bases, J lost 4 bases, and 11 bases lay in between. In DNA, the CDR3 is TGCAGCGTTGAACAGGGGAGGGGCACTGAAGCTTTCTTT. Translating gives CSVEQGRGTEAFF.

The chain uses TRBV4-3 and TRBJ2-1, with D tentatively TRBD2 (6 bases). Between the trimmed V and J ends, which lost 0 bases and 9 bases, there was a span of 12 bases. The CDR3 consists of 14 residues. Germline V gene sequence: CDR1 LGHNA, CDR2 YSLEER. The CDR3: CASSQDMASAEQFF. In DNA form, the CDR3 reads TGCGCCAGCAGCCAAGATATGGCTAGCGCTGAGCAGTTCTTC.

This chain connects TRBV7-2 to TRBJ2-1; TRBD2 aligns across 12 bases. Germline V gene data show CDR1 as SGHTA and CDR2 as FQGNSA. J was trimmed by 8 bases and V by 2 bases; bases with no gene match: 4. The CDR3 spans 15 residues. Written as DNA, the CDR3 is TGTGCCAGCAGCTTACTAGCGGGAGGGTTCTATGAGCAGTTCTTC. Residues: CASSLLAGGFYEQFF. The full variable domain, in which reference TRBV7-2 and TRBJ2-1 provide the parts outside the CDR3, is GAGVSQSPSNKVTEKGKDVELRCDPISGHTALYWYRQSLGQGLEFLIYFQGNSAPDKSGLPSDRFSAERTGGSVSTLTIQRTQQEDSAVYLCASSLLAGGFYEQFFGPGTRLTVL.

This clonotype was counted at least ten times. The rearrangement uses TRBV10-3 and TRBJ2-6; D remains unclear. Looked up from germline, CDR1 is ENHRY and CDR2 is SYGVKD. V was trimmed by 7 bases and J by 2 bases, leaving 6 bases between them. This CDR3 contains 13 residues. CDR3 sequence: CAINPPGANVLTF. The CDR3 nucleotides read TGTGCCATCAACCCCCCTGGGGCCAACGTCCTGACTTTC.

V usage is TRBV12-3 or TRBV12-4 and J usage is TRBJ2-7; 7 positions match TRBD2. Trimming at V came to 0 bases and at J to 7 bases, leaving 6 bases not matched to a gene. The CDR3 sequence is 14 residues long. The CDR3 spells CASSLAGGPLEQYF. CDR3 in DNA: TGTGCCAGCAGTTTAGCGGGAGGGCCCCTGGAGCAGTACTTC.